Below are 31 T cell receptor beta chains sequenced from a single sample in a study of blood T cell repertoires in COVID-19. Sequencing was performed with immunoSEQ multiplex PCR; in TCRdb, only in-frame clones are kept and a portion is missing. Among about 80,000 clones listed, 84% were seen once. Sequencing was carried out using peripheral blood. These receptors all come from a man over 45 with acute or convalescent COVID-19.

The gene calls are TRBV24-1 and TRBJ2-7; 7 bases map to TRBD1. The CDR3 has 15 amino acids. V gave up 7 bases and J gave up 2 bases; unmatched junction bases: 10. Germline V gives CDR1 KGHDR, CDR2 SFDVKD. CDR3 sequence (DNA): TGTGCCACCAGCCTCCGGGACAGAGGGGCCTACGAGCAGTACTTC. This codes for CATSLRDRGAYEQYF.

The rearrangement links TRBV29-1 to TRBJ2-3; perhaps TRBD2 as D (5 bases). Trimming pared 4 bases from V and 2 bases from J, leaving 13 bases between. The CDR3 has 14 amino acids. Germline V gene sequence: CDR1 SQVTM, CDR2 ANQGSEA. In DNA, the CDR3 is TGCAGCGTTGTTGAACCGGGGTCCACAGATACGCAGTATTTT. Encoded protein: CSVVEPGSTDTQYF.

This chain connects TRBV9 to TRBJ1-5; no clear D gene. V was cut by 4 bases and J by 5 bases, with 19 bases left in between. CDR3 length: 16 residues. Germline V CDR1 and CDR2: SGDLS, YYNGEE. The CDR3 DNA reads TGTGCCAGCAGCCCCGCGCCGAACCCGAGTGATCAGCCCCAGCATTTT. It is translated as CASSPAPNPSDQPQHF.

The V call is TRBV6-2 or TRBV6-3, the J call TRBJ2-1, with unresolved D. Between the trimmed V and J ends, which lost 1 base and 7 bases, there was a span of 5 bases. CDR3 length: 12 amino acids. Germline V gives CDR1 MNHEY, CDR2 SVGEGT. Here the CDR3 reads CASSYFGNEQFF. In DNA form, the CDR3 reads TGTGCCAGCAGTTACTTCGGGAATGAGCAGTTCTTC.

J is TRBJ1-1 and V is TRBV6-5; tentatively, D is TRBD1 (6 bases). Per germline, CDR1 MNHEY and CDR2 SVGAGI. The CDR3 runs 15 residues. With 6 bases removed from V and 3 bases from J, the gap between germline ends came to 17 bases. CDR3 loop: CASSYRDKKYTEAFF. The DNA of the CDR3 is TGTGCCAGCAGCTACCGGGACAAAAAATACACTGAAGCTTTCTTT.

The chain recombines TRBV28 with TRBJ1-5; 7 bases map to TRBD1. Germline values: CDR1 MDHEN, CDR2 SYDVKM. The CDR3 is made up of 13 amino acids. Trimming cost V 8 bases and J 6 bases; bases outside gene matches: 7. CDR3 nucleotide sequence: TGTGCCAGCGACACAGGGGAAGTTCAGCCCCAGCATTTT. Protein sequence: CASDTGEVQPQHF.

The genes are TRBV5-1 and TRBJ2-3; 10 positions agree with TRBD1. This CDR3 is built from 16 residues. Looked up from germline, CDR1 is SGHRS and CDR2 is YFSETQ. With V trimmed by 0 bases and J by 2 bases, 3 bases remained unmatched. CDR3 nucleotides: TGCGCCAGCAGCTTGGGGGACAGGGGTTCCACAGATACGCAGTATTTT. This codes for CASSLGDRGSTDTQYF.

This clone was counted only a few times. This CDR3 reads CASSLQGGGYTF. The CDR3 nucleotides read TGCGCCAGCAGCTTGCAGGGTGGAGGCTACACCTTC. V is TRBV5-1 and J is TRBJ1-2, with a weak D call TRBD1 (5 bases). The V end was cut by 1 base, the J end by 8 bases, with 9 bases between. This CDR3 contains 12 residues. Germline CDR1 is SGHRS and CDR2 is YFSETQ.

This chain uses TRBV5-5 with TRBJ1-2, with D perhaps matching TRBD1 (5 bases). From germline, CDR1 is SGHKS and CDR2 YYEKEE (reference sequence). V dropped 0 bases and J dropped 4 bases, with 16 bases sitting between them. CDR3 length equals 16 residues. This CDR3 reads CASSLERDLLSYGYTF. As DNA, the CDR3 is TGTGCCAGCAGCTTGGAGCGGGACCTACTCAGCTATGGCTACACCTTC.

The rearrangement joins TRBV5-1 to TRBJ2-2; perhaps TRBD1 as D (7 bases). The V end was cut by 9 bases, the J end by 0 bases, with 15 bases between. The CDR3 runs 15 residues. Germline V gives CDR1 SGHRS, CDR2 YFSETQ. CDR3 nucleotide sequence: TGCGCCACCAGGGGGGCGGTTGCGAACACCGGGGAGCTGTTTTTT. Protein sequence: CATRGAVANTGELFF.

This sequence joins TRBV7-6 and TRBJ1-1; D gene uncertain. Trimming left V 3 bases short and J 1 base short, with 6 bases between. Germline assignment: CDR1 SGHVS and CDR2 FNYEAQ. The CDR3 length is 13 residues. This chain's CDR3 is CASSFKRNTEAFF. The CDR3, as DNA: TGTGCCAGCAGCTTTAAGAGGAACACTGAAGCTTTCTTT.

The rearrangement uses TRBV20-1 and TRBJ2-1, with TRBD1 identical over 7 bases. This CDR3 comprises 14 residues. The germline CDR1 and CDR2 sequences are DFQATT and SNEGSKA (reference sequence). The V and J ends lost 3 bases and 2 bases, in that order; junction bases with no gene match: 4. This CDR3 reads CSASYRGAYNEQFF. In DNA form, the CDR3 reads TGCAGTGCTAGTTACAGGGGAGCCTACAATGAGCAGTTCTTC.

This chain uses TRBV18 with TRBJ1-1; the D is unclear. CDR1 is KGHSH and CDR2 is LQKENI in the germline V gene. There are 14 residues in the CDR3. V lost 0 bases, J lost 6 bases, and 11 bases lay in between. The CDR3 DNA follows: TGTGCCAGCTCACCACCTCACAGCCAACCTGAAGCTTTCTTT. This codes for CASSPPHSQPEAFF.

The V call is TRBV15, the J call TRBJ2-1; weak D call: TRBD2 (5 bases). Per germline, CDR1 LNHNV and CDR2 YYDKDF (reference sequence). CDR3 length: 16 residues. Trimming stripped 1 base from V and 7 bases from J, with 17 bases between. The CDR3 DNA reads TGTGCCACCAGCAGAGCCGACGGGATGGTGGGGAATGAGCAGTTCTTC. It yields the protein CATSRADGMVGNEQFF.

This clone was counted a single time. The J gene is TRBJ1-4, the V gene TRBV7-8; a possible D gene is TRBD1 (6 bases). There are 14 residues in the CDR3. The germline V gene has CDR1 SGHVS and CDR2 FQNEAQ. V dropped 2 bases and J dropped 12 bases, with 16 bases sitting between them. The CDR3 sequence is CASSLSRGSRELFF. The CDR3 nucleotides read TGTGCCAGCAGCTTATCAAGGGGGAGTAGGGAACTGTTTTTT.

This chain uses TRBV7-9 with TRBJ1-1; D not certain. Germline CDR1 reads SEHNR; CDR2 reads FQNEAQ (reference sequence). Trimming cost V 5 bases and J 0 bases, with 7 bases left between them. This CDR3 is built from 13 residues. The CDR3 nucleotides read TGTGCCAGCAGCGACTCGATGAACACTGAAGCTTTCTTT. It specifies CASSDSMNTEAFF.

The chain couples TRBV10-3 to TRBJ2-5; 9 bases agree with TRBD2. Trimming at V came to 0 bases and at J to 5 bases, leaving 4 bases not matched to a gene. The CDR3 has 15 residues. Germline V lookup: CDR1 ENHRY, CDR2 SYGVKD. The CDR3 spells CAISESAGGQETQYF. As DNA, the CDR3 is TGTGCCATCAGTGAGTCAGCGGGGGGCCAGGAGACCCAGTACTTC.

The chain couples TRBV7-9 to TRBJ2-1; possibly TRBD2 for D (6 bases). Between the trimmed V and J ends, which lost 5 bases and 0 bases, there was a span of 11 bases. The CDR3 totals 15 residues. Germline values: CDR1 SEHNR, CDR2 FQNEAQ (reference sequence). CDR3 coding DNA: TGTGCCAGCAGCCTCCGGGGGAGCTCCTACAATGAGCAGTTCTTC. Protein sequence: CASSLRGSSYNEQFF. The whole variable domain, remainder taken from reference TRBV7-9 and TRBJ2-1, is DTGVSQNPRHKITKRGQNVTFRCDPISEHNRLYWYRQTLGQGPEFLTYFQNEAQLEKSRLLSDRFSAERPKGSFSTLEIQRTEQGDSAMYLCASSLRGSSYNEQFFGPGTRLTVL.

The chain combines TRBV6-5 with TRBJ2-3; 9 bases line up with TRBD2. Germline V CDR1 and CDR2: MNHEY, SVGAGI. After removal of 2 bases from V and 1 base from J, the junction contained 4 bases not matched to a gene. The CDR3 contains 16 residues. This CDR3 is CASSYQIAGGTDTQYF. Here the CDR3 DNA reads TGTGCCAGCAGTTACCAAATAGCGGGGGGCACAGATACGCAGTATTTT.

CDR3 sequence reads: CASSPSGTSGEQFF. The CDR3 DNA reads as TGCGCCAGCAGCCCCTCTGGGACTAGTGGTGAGCAGTTCTTC. The chain combines TRBV5-1 with TRBJ2-1; TRBD2 aligns across 8 bases. This CDR3 contains 14 residues. V shed 4 bases, J shed 9 bases, and the junction held 9 bases outside the gene matches. Germline V gene sequence: CDR1 SGHRS, CDR2 YFSETQ. Based on the CDR3 plus reference TRBV5-1 and TRBJ2-1, the full variable domain is KAGVTQTPRYLIKTRGQQVTLSCSPISGHRSVSWYQQTPGQGLQFLFEYFSETQRNKGNFPGRFSGRQFSNSRSEMNVSTLELGDSALYLCASSPSGTSGEQFFGPGTRLTVL.

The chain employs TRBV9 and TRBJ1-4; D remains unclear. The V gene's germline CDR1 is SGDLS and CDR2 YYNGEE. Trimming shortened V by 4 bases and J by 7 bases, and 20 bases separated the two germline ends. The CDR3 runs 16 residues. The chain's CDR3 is CASSPSVVGTTEKLFF. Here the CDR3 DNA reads TGTGCCAGCAGCCCTTCCGTGGTGGGCACGACTGAAAAACTGTTTTTT.

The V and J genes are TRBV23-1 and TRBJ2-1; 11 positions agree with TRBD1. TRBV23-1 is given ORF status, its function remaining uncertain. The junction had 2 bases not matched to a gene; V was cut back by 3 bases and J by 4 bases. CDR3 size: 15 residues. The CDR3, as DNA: TGCGCCAGCAGTCAGGGACAGGGGGGGTACAATGAGCAGTTCTTC. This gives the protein CASSQGQGGYNEQFF.

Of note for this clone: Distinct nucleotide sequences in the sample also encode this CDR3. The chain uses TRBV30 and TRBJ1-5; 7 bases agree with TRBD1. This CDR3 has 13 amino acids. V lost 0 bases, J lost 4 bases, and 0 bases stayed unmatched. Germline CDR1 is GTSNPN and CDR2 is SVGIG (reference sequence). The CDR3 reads CAWSVQGNQPQHF. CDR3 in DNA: TGTGCCTGGAGTGTACAGGGGAATCAGCCCCAGCATTTT.

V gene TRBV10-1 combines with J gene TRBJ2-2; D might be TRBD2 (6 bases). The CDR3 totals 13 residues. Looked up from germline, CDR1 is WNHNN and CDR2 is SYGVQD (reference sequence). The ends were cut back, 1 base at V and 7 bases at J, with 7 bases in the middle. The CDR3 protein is CASSEWGVGELFF. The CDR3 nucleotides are TGCGCCAGCAGTGAGTGGGGGGTCGGGGAGCTGTTTTTT.

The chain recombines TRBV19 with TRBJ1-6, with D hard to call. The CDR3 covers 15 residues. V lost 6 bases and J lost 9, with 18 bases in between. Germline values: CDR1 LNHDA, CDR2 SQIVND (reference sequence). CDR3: CASRVGELTGSPLHF. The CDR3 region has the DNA TGTGCCAGTAGGGTGGGAGAGTTAACGGGTTCACCCCTCCACTTT.

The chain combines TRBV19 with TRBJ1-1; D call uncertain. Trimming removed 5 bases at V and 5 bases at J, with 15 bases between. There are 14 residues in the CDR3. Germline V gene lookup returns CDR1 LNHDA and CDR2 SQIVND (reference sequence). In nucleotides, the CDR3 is TGTGCCAGTAGTCAGCCCGGGGTACGAACTGAAGCTTTCTTT. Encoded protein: CASSQPGVRTEAFF.

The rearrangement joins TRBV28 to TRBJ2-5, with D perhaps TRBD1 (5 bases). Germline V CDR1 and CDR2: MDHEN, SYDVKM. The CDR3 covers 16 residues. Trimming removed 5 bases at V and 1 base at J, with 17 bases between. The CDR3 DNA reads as TGTGCCAGCAGTCCCCCAGGGTACAGCCTCCAAGAGACCCAGTACTTC. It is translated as CASSPPGYSLQETQYF.

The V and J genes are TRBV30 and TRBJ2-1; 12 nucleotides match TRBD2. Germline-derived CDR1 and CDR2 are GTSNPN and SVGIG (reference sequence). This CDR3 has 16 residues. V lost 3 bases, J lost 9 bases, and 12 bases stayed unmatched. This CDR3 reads CAWSERLAGGTREQFF. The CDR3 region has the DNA TGTGCCTGGAGCGAGCGCCTAGCGGGAGGGACGCGTGAGCAGTTCTTC.

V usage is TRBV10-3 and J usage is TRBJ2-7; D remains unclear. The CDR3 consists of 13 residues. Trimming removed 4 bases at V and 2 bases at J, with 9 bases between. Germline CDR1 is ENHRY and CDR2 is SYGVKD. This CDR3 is CAISGGQTYEQYF. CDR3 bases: TGTGCCATCAGTGGAGGCCAGACCTACGAGCAGTACTTC.

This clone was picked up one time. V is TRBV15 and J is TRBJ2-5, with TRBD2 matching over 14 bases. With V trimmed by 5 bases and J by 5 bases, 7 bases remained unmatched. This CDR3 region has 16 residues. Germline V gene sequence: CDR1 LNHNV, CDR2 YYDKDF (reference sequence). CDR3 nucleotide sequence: TGTGCCACCAGCCCCCGGACTAGCGGGGGGTCTGAGACCCAGTACTTC. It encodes CATSPRTSGGSETQYF.

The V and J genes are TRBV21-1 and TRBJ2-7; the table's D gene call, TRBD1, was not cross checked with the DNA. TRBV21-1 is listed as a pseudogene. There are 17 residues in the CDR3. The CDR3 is CASSKGGWGRPFYEQYF. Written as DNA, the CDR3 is TGTGCCAGCAGCAAAGGGGGTTGGGGGCGACCTTTCTACGAGCAGTACTTC.